This T cell receptor (beta chain) is drawn from a study of cytomegalovirus exposure and HLA in healthy donors. The PCR ran on 60 Vbeta and 13 Jbeta primers. Produced via immunoSEQ multiplex PCR; TCRdb's table is partial and in-frame only. This repertoire includes under 200,000 clones. This CDR3 region has 17 residues. Losses at the gene ends were 0 bases for V and 5 bases for J; bases not matched to a gene: 10. Looked up from germline, CDR1 is GTSNPN and CDR2 is SVGIG (reference sequence). The material sequenced was PBMCs. This clonotype originated in a woman under 30 in good health and CMV-seropositive. The V and J genes are TRBV30 and TRBJ2-2; 9 nucleotides agree with TRBD2. The CDR3 coding sequence is TGTGCCTGGAGTGTACGTAGCGGGGGAGCAGGGACCGGGGAGCTGTTTTTT. Its translation: CAWSVRSGGAGTGELFF.